The clone carrying this TCR delta chain was seen once. Its specificity is not known. The same CDR3 arises from other DNA sequences in this sample as well. The data belong to a study of Vδ1+ human thymocytes. Whole-study findings and limits: Donors shared many TRG clonotypes but few TRD clonotypes. In the thymus, TRG and TRD repertoires looked highly polyclonal with Gaussian CDR3 lengths.

Alphabeta T cells were depleted, then CD3+ Vdelta1+ Vdelta2- thymocytes were FACS-sorted. Between about 98% and 99.6% of sorted thymocytes were Vdelta1+. The template was reverse-transcribed extracted RNA. The CDR3 regions were amplified by multiplex PCR from V-gene primers to a constant-region primer. TCRdb reanalysed the multiplex PCR reads with CATT. The sample lists about 75,000 delta-chain clones; around 34% were seen once. The CDR3 is 21 residues long. From germline, CDR1 is TSWWSYY and CDR2 QGS. V dropped 0 bases and J dropped 0 bases, with 26 bases sitting between them. Material: Vdelta1+ gamma-delta thymocytes from the thymus. Subset denoted: FACS-sorted CD3+ TCRalphabeta- TCRVdelta1+ TCRVdelta2- thymocytes. The sequence derives from a boy in the first two years of life who had congenital heart surgery. V is TRDV1 and J is TRDJ1, with D perhaps matching TRDD2 (5 bases). CDR3 loop: CALGELFPIGGRRSHTDKLIF. In DNA, the CDR3 is TGTGCTCTTGGGGAACTCTTCCCTATTGGAGGTAGGCGGTCGCACACCGATAAACTCATCTTT.